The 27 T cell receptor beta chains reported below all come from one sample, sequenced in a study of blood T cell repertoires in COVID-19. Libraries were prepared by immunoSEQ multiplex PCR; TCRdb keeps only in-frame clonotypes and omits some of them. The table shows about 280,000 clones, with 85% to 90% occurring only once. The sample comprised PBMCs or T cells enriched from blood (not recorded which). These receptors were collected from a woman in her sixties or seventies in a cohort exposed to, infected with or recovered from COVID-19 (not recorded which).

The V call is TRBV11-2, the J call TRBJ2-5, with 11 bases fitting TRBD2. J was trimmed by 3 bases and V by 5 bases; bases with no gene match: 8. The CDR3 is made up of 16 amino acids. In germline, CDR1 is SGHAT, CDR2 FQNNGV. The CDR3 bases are TGTGCCAGCAGCCCCGGGACTAGCGGAGAGAAAGAGACCCAGTACTTC. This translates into CASSPGTSGEKETQYF.

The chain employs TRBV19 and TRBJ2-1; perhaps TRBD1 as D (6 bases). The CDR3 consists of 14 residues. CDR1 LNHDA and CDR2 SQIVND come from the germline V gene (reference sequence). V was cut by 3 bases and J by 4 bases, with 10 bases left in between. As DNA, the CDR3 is TGTGCCAGTAGTATCACACAGGGTTACAATGAGCAGTTCTTC. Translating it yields CASSITQGYNEQFF.

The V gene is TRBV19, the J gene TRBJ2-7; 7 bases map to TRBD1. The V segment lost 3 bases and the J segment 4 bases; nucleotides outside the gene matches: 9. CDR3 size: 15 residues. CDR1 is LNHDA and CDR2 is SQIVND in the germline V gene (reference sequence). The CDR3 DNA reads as TGTGCCAGTAGTATTCGAGGGGGACAGATATACGAGCAGTACTTC. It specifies CASSIRGGQIYEQYF.

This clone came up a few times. The DNA for the CDR3 is TGTGCCAGCAGGGTGGACCAAGCGGACTATGGCTACACCTTC. As protein: CASRVDQADYGYTF. V and J are TRBV2 and TRBJ1-2; unclear D gene. The CDR3 has 14 residues. Germline V gives CDR1 SNHLY, CDR2 FYNNEI. With 6 bases removed from V and 3 bases from J, the gap between germline ends came to 14 bases.

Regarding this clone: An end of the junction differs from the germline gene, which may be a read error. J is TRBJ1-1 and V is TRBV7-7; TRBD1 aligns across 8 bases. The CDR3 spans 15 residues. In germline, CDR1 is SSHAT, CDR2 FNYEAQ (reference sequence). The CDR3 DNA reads TGTGCTAGCAGCCCGACGACAGGGGAGGTCACTGAAGCTTTCTTT. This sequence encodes CASSPTTGEVTEAFF.

This CDR3 reads CASSAGTGNSPLHF. CDR3 DNA sequence: TGTGCCAGCAGCGCCGGGACAGGCAATTCACCCCTCCACTTT. The chain has TRBV9 and TRBJ1-6; TRBD1 aligns across 8 bases. This CDR3 comprises 14 residues. J lost 7 bases, V lost 3 bases, and 3 bases had no gene match. The germline gives CDR1 SGDLS, CDR2 YYNGEE.

In DNA, the CDR3 is TGTGCCAGCTCACCACTCGGACTAGCGGGAGGGTACGAGACCCAGTACTTC. Translated: CASSPLGLAGGYETQYF. The genes are TRBV18 and TRBJ2-5, with 15 positions matching TRBD2. Germline CDR1 reads KGHSH; CDR2 reads LQKENI. With 1 base clipped from V and 5 bases from J, the junction kept 5 bases outside the gene matches. This CDR3 has 17 residues.

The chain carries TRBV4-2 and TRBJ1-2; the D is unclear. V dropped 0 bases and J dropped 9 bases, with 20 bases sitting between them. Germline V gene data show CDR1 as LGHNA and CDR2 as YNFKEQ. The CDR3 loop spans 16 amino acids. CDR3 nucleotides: TGTGCCAGCAGCCAAGATCCCCTGACACCGTCGAGCAGCTACACCTTC. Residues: CASSQDPLTPSSSYTF.

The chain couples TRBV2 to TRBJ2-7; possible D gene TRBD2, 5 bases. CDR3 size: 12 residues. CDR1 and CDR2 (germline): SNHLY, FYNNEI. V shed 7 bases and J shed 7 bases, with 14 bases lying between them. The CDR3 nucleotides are TGTGCCAGCAATCCTATGGGGAGTGAGCAGTACTTC. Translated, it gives CASNPMGSEQYF.

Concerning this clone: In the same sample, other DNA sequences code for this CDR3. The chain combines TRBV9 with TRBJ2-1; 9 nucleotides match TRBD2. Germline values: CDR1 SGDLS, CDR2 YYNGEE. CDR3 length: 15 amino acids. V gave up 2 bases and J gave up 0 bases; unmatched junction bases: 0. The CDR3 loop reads CASSVSGSSYNEQFF. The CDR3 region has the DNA TGTGCCAGCAGCGTTAGCGGGAGCTCCTACAATGAGCAGTTCTTC. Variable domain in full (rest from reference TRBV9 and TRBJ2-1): DSGVTQTPKHLITATGQRVTLRCSPRSGDLSVYWYQQSLDQGLQFLIQYYNGEERAKGNILERFSAQQFPDLHSELNLSSLELGDSALYFCASSVSGSSYNEQFFGPGTRLTVL.

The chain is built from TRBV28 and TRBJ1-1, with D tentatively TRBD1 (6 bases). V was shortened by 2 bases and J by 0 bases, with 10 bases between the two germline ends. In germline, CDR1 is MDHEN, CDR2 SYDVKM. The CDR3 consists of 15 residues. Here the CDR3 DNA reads TGTGCCAGCAGTTTAAGGGGGATTGTGAACACTGAAGCTTTCTTT. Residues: CASSLRGIVNTEAFF.

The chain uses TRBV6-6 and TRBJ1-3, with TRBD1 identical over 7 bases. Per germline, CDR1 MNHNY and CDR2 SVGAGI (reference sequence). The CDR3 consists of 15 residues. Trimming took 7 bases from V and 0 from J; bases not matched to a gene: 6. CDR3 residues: CASNEQGSSGNTIYF. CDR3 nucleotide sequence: TGTGCCAGCAACGAACAGGGGAGCTCTGGAAACACCATATATTTT.

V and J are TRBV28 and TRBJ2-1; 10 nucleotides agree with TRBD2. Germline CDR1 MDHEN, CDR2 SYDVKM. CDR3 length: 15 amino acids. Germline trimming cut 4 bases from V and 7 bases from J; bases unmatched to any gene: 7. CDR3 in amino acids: CASSSTSGHSNEQFF. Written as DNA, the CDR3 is TGTGCCAGCAGTTCGACTAGCGGGCACTCTAATGAGCAGTTCTTC.

CDR3 amino acids: CASSLAAASSYNEQFF. CDR3 sequence (DNA): TGTGCCAGCAGCTTAGCGGCCGCCAGCTCCTACAATGAGCAGTTCTTC. The rearrangement links TRBV7-9 to TRBJ2-1; no clear D. This CDR3 contains 16 residues. V lost 0 bases and J lost 0, with 9 bases in between. Germline CDR1 is SEHNR and CDR2 is FQNEAQ (reference sequence).

The CDR3 is CASSGGTGGGRNTEAFF. Written as DNA, the CDR3 is TGTGCCAGCAGTGGCGGGACAGGGGGCGGGAGGAACACTGAAGCTTTCTTT. J is TRBJ1-1 and V is TRBV6-1; TRBD1 matches at 12 bases. Germline CDR1 MNHNS, CDR2 SASEGT. The CDR3 consists of 17 residues. Unmatched junction bases numbered 7, after V lost 4 bases and J lost 1 base.

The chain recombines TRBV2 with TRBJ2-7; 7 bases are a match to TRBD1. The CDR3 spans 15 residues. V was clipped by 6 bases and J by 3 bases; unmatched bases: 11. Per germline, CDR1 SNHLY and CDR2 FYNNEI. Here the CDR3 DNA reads TGTGCCAGCAGGGAAACCGGGACAGAAGGCTACGAGCAGTACTTC. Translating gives CASRETGTEGYEQYF.

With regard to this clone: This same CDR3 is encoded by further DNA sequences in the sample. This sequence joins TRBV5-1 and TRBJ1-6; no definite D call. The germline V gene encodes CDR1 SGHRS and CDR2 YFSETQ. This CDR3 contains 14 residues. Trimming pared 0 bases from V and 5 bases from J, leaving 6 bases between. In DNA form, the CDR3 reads TGCGCCAGCAGCTTGGGACGGGATAATTCACCCCTCCACTTT. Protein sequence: CASSLGRDNSPLHF.

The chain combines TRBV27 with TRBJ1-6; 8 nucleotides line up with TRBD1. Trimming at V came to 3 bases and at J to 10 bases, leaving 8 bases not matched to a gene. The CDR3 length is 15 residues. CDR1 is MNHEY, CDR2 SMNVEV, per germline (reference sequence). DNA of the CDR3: TGTGCCAGCAGTTTCATTGACAGGGGTTCGTCACCCCTCCACTTT. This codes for CASSFIDRGSSPLHF.

CDR3: CATSERVNTGELFF. For the CDR3, the DNA is TGTGCCACCAGTGAACGGGTGAACACCGGGGAGCTGTTTTTT. V and J are TRBV24-1 and TRBJ2-2; D is unclear. Trimming shortened V by 4 bases and J by 1 base, and 6 bases separated the two germline ends. The CDR3 spans 14 residues. Germline V gives CDR1 KGHDR, CDR2 SFDVKD.

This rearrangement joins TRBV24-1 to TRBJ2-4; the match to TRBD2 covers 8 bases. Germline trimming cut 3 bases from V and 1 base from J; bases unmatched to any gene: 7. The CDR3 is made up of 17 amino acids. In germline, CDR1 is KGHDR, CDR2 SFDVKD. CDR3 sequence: CATSDKSGSGAKNIQYF. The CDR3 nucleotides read TGTGCCACCAGTGATAAAAGCGGGAGTGGGGCCAAAAACATTCAGTACTTC.

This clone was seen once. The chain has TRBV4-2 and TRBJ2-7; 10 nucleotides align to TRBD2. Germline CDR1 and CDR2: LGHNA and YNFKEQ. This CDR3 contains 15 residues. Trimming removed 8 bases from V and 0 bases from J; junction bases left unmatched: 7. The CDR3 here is CASGYGTSDSYEQYF. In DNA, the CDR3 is TGTGCCAGCGGATACGGGACTAGCGACTCCTACGAGCAGTACTTC.

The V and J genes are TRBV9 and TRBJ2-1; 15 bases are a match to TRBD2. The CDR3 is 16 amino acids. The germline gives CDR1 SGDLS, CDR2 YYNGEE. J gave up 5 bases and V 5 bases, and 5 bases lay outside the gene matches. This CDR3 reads CASRSGLAGGHNEQFF. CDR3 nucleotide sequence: TGTGCCAGCAGGTCAGGACTAGCGGGAGGGCACAATGAGCAGTTCTTC.

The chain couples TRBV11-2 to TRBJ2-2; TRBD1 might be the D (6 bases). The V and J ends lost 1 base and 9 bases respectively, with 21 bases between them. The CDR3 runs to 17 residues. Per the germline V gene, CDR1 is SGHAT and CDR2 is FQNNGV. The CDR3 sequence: CASSLARGSYLDRELFF. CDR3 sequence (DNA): TGTGCCAGCAGCTTAGCGAGGGGGAGTTACCTCGACCGGGAGCTGTTTTTT.

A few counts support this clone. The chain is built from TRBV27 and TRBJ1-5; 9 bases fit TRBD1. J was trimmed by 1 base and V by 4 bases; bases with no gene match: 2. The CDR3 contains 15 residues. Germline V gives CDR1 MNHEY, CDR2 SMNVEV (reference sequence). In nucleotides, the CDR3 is TGTGCCAGCAGTTCCGGACAGGGGAGCAATCAGCCCCAGCATTTT. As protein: CASSSGQGSNQPQHF.

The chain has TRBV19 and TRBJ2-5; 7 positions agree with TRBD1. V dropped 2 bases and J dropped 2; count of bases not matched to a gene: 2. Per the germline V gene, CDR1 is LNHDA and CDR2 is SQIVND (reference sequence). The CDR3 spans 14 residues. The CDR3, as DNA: TGTGCCAGTAGTATATCGGGACAGCAAGAGACCCAGTACTTC. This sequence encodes CASSISGQQETQYF.

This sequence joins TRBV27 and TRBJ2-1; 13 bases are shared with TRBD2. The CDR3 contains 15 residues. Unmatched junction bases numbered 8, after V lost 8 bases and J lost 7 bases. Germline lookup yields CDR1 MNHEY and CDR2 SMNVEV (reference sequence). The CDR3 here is CASGRTSGRVNEQFF. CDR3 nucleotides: TGTGCCAGCGGACGGACTAGCGGGAGAGTGAATGAGCAGTTCTTC.

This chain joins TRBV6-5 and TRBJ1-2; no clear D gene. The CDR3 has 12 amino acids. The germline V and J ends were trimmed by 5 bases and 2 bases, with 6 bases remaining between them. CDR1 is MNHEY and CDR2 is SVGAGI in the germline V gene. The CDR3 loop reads CASSQMNYGYTF. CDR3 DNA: TGTGCCAGCAGTCAGATGAACTATGGCTACACCTTC.